This is a list of T cell receptor beta chains from one sample in a study of shared T cell receptors in the human thymus. Data came from immunoSEQ multiplex PCR; TCRdb stores just in-frame clones and leaves some out. The sample includes about 500,000 clones, about 80% of them seen just once. The same sample was also studied in work on human thymus T cells.

Sequences were obtained from thymocytes. These receptors all stem from a boy younger than two with a congenital heart defect. Both conserved end residues are part of each CDR3. A D gene is named only where the DNA matches it firmly. Rows may omit the clone size; those that give it use once, few, many or a size class.

clone_size	cdr3_length	d_call	j_call	v_call	cdr3_aa	cdr3_nt
few	17	.	TRBJ1-1	TRBV5-1	CASSPLLTAKGNTEAFF	TGCGCCAGCAGCCCACTACTGACAGCCAAAGGGAACACTGAAGCTTTCTTT
.	13	.	TRBJ1-2	TRBV7-9	CASSLKIGQRRTF	TGTGCCAGCAGCTTAAAGATTGGACAGAGAAGAACCTTC
.	15	TRBD2	TRBJ2-1	TRBV25-1	CASSLAGGLYNEQFF	TGTGCCAGCAGCCTAGCGGGAGGCCTTTACAATGAGCAGTTCTTC
.	14	.	TRBJ2-1	TRBV5-1	CASSLDGSGGQQFF	TGCGCCAGCAGCTTGGATGGTAGCGGAGGCCAGCAGTTCTTC
.	16	.	TRBJ1-2	TRBV7-9	CASSLAPYRVDYGYTF	TGTGCCAGCAGCTTAGCCCCATACAGGGTTGACTATGGCTACACCTTC
.	16	TRBD1	TRBJ2-5	TRBV11-3	CASSLGRDREGETQYF	TGTGCCAGCAGCTTAGGCCGGGACAGGGAGGGAGAGACCCAGTACTTC
.	16	TRBD2	TRBJ2-7	TRBV19	CASSPLGGEGSYEQYF	TGTGCCAGTAGTCCCCTGGGCGGGGAGGGATCCTACGAGCAGTACTTC
.	16	TRBD1	TRBJ1-5	TRBV2	CASSTGGKFRNQPQHF	TGTGCCAGCAGTACAGGGGGCAAGTTTCGCAATCAGCCCCAGCATTTT
.	14	.	TRBJ2-5	TRBV7-3	CASSFTGEQGTQYF	TGTGCCAGCAGCTTCACCGGGGAACAGGGAACCCAGTACTTC
.	16	.	TRBJ2-2	TRBV30	CAWSVPHRVRTGELFF	TGTGCCTGGAGTGTACCCCACAGGGTTCGCACCGGGGAGCTGTTTTTT
.	16	.	TRBJ1-4	TRBV4-1	CASSQNRQSTNEKLFF	TGCGCCAGCAGCCAAAACCGACAGTCAACTAATGAAAAACTGTTTTTT
.	11	.	TRBJ2-7	TRBV20-1	CSATPAYEQYF	TGCAGTGCTACTCCAGCCTACGAGCAGTACTTC
.	15	.	TRBJ1-3	TRBV5-1	CASSVDDRSGNTIYF	TGCGCCAGCAGCGTGGACGACAGGTCTGGAAACACCATATATTTT
few	14	.	TRBJ1-1	TRBV7-6	CASSLREVGTEAFF	TGTGCCAGCAGCCTCAGGGAGGTGGGCACTGAAGCTTTCTTT
.	14	TRBD1	TRBJ2-3	TRBV19	CASSMDRWGDTQYF	TGTGCCAGTAGTATGGACAGGTGGGGGGATACGCAGTATTTT
.	15	.	TRBJ2-5	TRBV14	CASSQDALLQETQYF	TGTGCCAGCAGCCAAGACGCACTTTTACAAGAGACCCAGTACTTC
.	13	TRBD2	TRBJ2-3	TRBV25-1	CASSEREGDTQYF	TGTGCCAGCAGTGAGCGGGAGGGAGATACGCAGTATTTT
.	16	TRBD1	TRBJ1-2	TRBV14	CASSRTKDRGLVGYTF	TGTGCCAGCAGCCGGACTAAGGACAGGGGCTTAGTGGGCTACACCTTC
few	11	.	TRBJ2-1	TRBV20-1	CSARKGDEQFF	TGCAGTGCTAGGAAAGGGGATGAGCAGTTCTTC
.	16	.	TRBJ1-4	TRBV2	CASSEVRGGGEEKLFF	TGTGCCAGCAGTGAAGTCAGGGGCGGGGGAGAGGAAAAACTGTTTTTT
once	15	TRBD2	TRBJ2-1	TRBV9	CASSDGLVGGGEQFF	TGTGCCAGCAGCGACGGACTAGTGGGGGGGGGTGAGCAGTTCTTC
.	15	TRBD1	TRBJ1-1	TRBV28	CASSLLTGGNTEAFF	TGTGCCAGCAGTTTACTGACAGGGGGGAACACTGAAGCTTTCTTT